Below, one TCR beta chain is given with its context. What it binds is unknown. The CDR3 contains 15 residues. The ends were cut back, 4 bases at V and 0 bases at J, with 12 bases in the middle. Germline-derived CDR1 and CDR2 are ENHRY and SYGVKD. Each CDR3 protein is one row after TCRdb ran MiXCR on the RT-PCR reads. The sample holds 400,000 to 650,000 distinct CDR3 sequences, 6% to 9% seen once. The data originate from a study of response to subunit inactivated influenza vaccine. Overall study findings and caveats: Few new T cells, the authors suggested, are recruited by each seasonal influenza vaccination.

The TCR originated in a man between 50 and 75 years old who received an inactivated influenza vaccine. The chain employs TRBV10-3 and TRBJ2-5; D ambiguous. The sequencing here drew on PBMCs from blood, taken about 23 months after vaccination. As DNA, the CDR3 is TGTGCCATCAGTGGACCTGACGGAGACCAAGAGACCCAGTACTTC. This codes for CAISGPDGDQETQYF.